Below are 6 T cell receptor beta chains sequenced from a single sample in a study of T cells expressing NK-cell markers. For each CDR3 protein, TCRdb gives one entry from its re-call of the 5' RACE reads, without DNA. This repertoire includes 500,000 to 600,000 distinct CDR3 sequences. The sequencing sample was made of blood T cells: a sorted CD56 or NKG2C T cell subset, CD4+ or CD8+ T cells, or bulk PBMC T cells (not recorded which). The receptors were sampled from a man younger than 35 in good health.

V gene TRBV12-3 or TRBV12-4 combines with J gene TRBJ2-1; TCRdb designates TRBD1, a call that cannot be tested without DNA. This CDR3 comprises 15 residues. CDR3 region: CASSWVERGRDEQFF.

The chain carries TRBV5-1 and TRBJ2-2; TCRdb picks TRBD2, but there is no DNA to check that call. This CDR3 region has 18 residues. The germline V gene encodes CDR1 SGHRS and CDR2 YFSETQ. CDR3 sequence: CASSLRGTSGSNTGELFF.

The CDR3 loop reads CASSHNDRGREKLFF. The chain links TRBV4-1 to TRBJ1-4; TCRdb's D call, TRBD1, is unchecked because there is no DNA. CDR1 is MGHRA, CDR2 YSYEKL, per germline. The length of the CDR3 is 15 residues.

The chain carries TRBV7-2 and TRBJ2-7; TCRdb selects TRBD1, and the lack of DNA leaves this call unchecked. The CDR3 is made up of 14 amino acids. Germline V gives CDR1 SGHTA, CDR2 FQGNSA. This CDR3 reads CASSTPGGNNEQYF.

The rearrangement uses TRBV7-6 and TRBJ2-1; the TCRdb D gene call, TRBD2, has no DNA to confirm it. This CDR3 has 16 amino acids. Germline loops: CDR1 SGHVS, CDR2 FNYEAQ. CDR3 sequence reads: CASSLGGGLAGDKQFF.

The rearrangement links TRBV25-1 to TRBJ2-7; TCRdb indicates TRBD1, and absent DNA this call remains unverified. Germline CDR1 and CDR2: MGHDK and SYGVNS. CDR3 length: 17 residues. CDR3 region: CASSEIQGARSSYEQYF.